This TCR beta chain was documented in a study of read filtering for tumor transcriptome and immune sequencing. J was trimmed by 3 bases and V by 0 bases; bases with no gene match: 1. Germline V lookup: CDR1 SNHLY, CDR2 FYNNEI. This CDR3 has 15 residues. In its sample, this clonotype was seen many times. From approximately 430 ng of RNA, a library with molecular barcoded alpha/delta and beta/gamma adaptors was made. TCRdb passed the reads through MiXCR, listing each CDR3 protein once. This sample has over 40,000 distinct CDR3 sequences; approximately 12% occur once, and the top ten carry about 15%. Material: a population of CD138-negative cells sorted from bone marrow. The chain combines TRBV2 with TRBJ2-2; 7 positions agree with TRBD2. The receptor's source is a donor at least 40 years old with multiple myeloma. In nucleotides, the CDR3 is TGTGCCAGCAGTGAAGCGGGGGGGGACACCGGGGAGCTGTTTTTT. Translation: CASSEAGGDTGELFF.